Below are 18 T cell receptor beta chains sequenced from a single sample in a study of T cell repertoires in cytomegalovirus infection. Each CDR3 protein gets one entry after TCRdb re-called the reads with MiXCR. The sample lists about 680,000 distinct CDR3 sequences, roughly 24% occurring once. The specimen was CD8+ T cells from PBMCs. All receptors come from a human donor in good health (CMV status not recorded). Some clones in this sample may be carry-over from other donors' samples.

In regard to this clonotype: Mismatch with germline at one junction end may stem from a read error. The chain has TRBV7-9 and TRBJ2-7, with a weak D call TRBD2 (6 bases). CDR3 length: 15 amino acids. CDR1 SEHNR and CDR2 FQNEAQ come from the germline V gene (reference sequence). This chain's CDR3 is CASSSPIAETYVQYF. DNA of the CDR3: TGTGCCAGCAGCTCCCCGATAGCGGAGACCTACGTGCAGTACTTC. The full variable domain, in which reference TRBV7-9 and TRBJ2-7 provide the parts outside the CDR3, is DTGVSQNPRHKITKRGQNVTFRCDPISEHNRLYWYRQTLGQGPEFLTYFQNEAQLEKSRLLSDRFSAERPKGSFSTLEIQRTEQGDSAMYLCASSSPIAETYVQYFGPGTRLTVT.

The V gene is TRBV28, the J gene TRBJ1-5; TRBD1 matches 7 bases. The germline V gene has CDR1 MDHEN and CDR2 SYDVKM. V lost 3 bases and J lost 8; bases outside the gene matches: 10. The CDR3 length is 15 residues. The CDR3 DNA follows: TGTGCCAGCAGTTTCCCCGTGGGACAGCCCGAGCCCCAGCATTTT. Translating gives CASSFPVGQPEPQHF.

This clonotype came up a few times. The gene calls are TRBV3-1 and TRBJ1-1, with D hard to call. This CDR3 is 16 amino acids long. Germline-derived CDR1 and CDR2 are LGHDT and YNNKEL (reference sequence). Trimming removed 3 bases at V and 0 bases at J, with 14 bases between. The CDR3 nucleotides read TGTGCCAGCAGCCATCAGCGGCAGGCCCTGAACACTGAAGCTTTCTTT. Residues: CASSHQRQALNTEAFF.

The table lists this clonotype with a count of one. This rearrangement joins TRBV19 to TRBJ1-1; unclear D gene. Per germline, CDR1 LNHDA and CDR2 SQIVND (reference sequence). This CDR3 has 14 residues. V lost 3 bases and J lost 0, with 8 bases in between. The CDR3 sequence: CASSIPELNTEAFF. For the CDR3, the DNA is TGTGCCAGTAGTATCCCCGAGTTGAACACTGAAGCTTTCTTT. The full variable domain, with the rest looked up from reference TRBV19 and TRBJ1-1, is DGGITQSPKYLFRKEGQNVTLSCEQNLNHDAMYWYRQDPGQGLRLIYYSQIVNDFQKGDIAEGYSVSREKKESFPLTVTSAQKNPTAFYLCASSIPELNTEAFFGQGTRLTVV.

J is TRBJ2-3 and V is TRBV5-1; 9 positions agree with TRBD2. This CDR3 contains 16 residues. Trimming took 4 bases from V and 3 from J; bases not matched to a gene: 9. The V gene's germline CDR1 is SGHRS and CDR2 YFSETQ. Written as DNA, the CDR3 is TGCGCCAGCAGCGCCCGACTAGCGGATTATACAGATACGCAGTATTTT. Its protein is CASSARLADYTDTQYF.

This clonotype was seen only a few times. The chain couples TRBV12-3 or TRBV12-4 to TRBJ2-4; D is perhaps TRBD1 (6 bases). The length of the CDR3 is 13 residues. V lost 6 bases, J lost 7 bases, and 13 bases lay in between. The CDR3 loop is CASSLSRGNIQYF. CDR3 DNA sequence: TGTGCCAGCAGCCTCTCTAGGGGGAACATTCAGTACTTC.

V is TRBV27 and J is TRBJ2-3, with a tentative D call TRBD1 (6 bases). Germline loops: CDR1 MNHEY, CDR2 SMNVEV (reference sequence). This CDR3 spans 16 amino acids. The V end lost 6 bases, the J end lost 0 bases, and 16 bases lay between the germline ends. CDR3 in DNA: TGTGCCAGCAGCCCGCCCGGACAGACAAGCACAGATACGCAGTATTTT. Protein: CASSPPGQTSTDTQYF.

The sample holds many counts of this clonotype. The chain employs TRBV7-8 and TRBJ1-1; no clear D gene. The CDR3 consists of 14 residues. Germline values: CDR1 SGHVS, CDR2 FQNEAQ. Trimming cost V 4 bases and J 1 base, with 10 bases left between them. CDR3 DNA sequence: TGTGCCAGCAGCTCCGTAGGAACGAACACTGAAGCTTTCTTT. Its protein is CASSSVGTNTEAFF.

The chain's CDR3 is CASSQTPQFF. The CDR3 bases are TGTGCCAGCAGCCAAACCCCCCAGTTCTTC. The chain combines TRBV3-1 with TRBJ2-1; D unresolved. This CDR3 comprises 10 residues. The germline V and J ends were trimmed by 2 bases and 13 bases, with 6 bases remaining between them. In germline, CDR1 is LGHDT, CDR2 YNNKEL (reference sequence).

This clonotype has a handful of counts. This rearrangement joins TRBV28 to TRBJ2-7, with D possibly matching TRBD1 (6 bases). With 7 bases removed from V and 1 base from J, the gap between germline ends came to 26 bases. Germline V gene sequence: CDR1 MDHEN, CDR2 SYDVKM. The CDR3 extends over 18 amino acids. The CDR3: CASTPLRLTGPPSYEQYV. CDR3 in DNA: TGTGCCAGCACCCCCCTCCGACTGACAGGCCCTCCTTCCTACGAGCAGTACGTC.

Ten or more counts support this clonotype. V is TRBV2 and J is TRBJ2-2; TRBD1 aligns across 7 bases. V trimming: 7 bases; J trimming: 3 bases; junction bases outside the gene matches: 11. CDR1 is SNHLY and CDR2 is FYNNEI in the germline V gene. The CDR3 length is 16 residues. CDR3 loop: CASISNDRADTGELFF. The CDR3 coding sequence is TGTGCCAGCATCTCAAACGACAGGGCTGACACCGGGGAGCTGTTTTTT.

V usage is TRBV6-2 or TRBV6-3 and J usage is TRBJ2-7; the D is unclear. The germline CDR1 and CDR2 sequences are MNHEY and SVGEGT. The CDR3 is 17 residues long. Trimming cost V 0 bases and J 0 bases, with 15 bases left between them. The CDR3 spells CASSYSNEGLSSYEQYV. The CDR3 nucleotides read TGTGCCAGCAGTTACTCGAATGAAGGTCTGAGCTCCTACGAGCAGTACGTC.

This chain uses TRBV20-1 with TRBJ2-3; TRBD1 matches at 7 bases. V lost 6 bases to trimming and J lost 4 bases; unmatched junction nucleotides: 7. This CDR3 spans 13 amino acids. Germline V gives CDR1 DFQATT, CDR2 SNEGSKA (reference sequence). The CDR3: CSAGGSGADTQYF. CDR3 sequence (DNA): TGCAGTGCAGGGGGCTCAGGCGCAGATACGCAGTATTTT.

Points on this clonotype: The junction departs from the called germline gene at one end, perhaps through a read error. V gene TRBV6-6 combines with J gene TRBJ2-5; D may match TRBD1 or TRBD2 (5 bases each). The CDR3 covers 15 residues. CDR1 and CDR2 (germline): MNHNY, SVGAGI (reference sequence). The CDR3 region is CTSSNPRDDQETQYF. CDR3 nucleotides: TGTACCAGCAGCAACCCCCGGGACGATCAAGAGACCCAGTACTTC.

The CDR3 region has the DNA TGCAGCGTTGGGGGGGCGGGGGATAACACTGAAGCTTTCTTT. This codes for CSVGGAGDNTEAFF. This sequence joins TRBV29-1 and TRBJ1-1; weak D call: TRBD1 (6 bases). The CDR3 totals 14 residues. Trimming pared 4 bases from V and 2 bases from J, leaving 14 bases between. Germline-derived CDR1 and CDR2 are SQVTM and ANQGSEA.

The gene calls are TRBV20-1 and TRBJ1-1; TRBD1 is a possible D gene (6 bases). The CDR3 covers 15 residues. V lost 3 bases, J lost 3 bases, and 17 bases lay in between. Looked up from germline, CDR1 is DFQATT and CDR2 is SNEGSKA (reference sequence). The chain's CDR3 is CSASAGGRPHTEAFF. The CDR3 coding sequence is TGCAGTGCTAGTGCGGGGGGCAGACCCCACACTGAAGCTTTCTTT.

This clonotype was counted only a few times. V is TRBV28 and J is TRBJ2-3; D tentatively fits TRBD1 or TRBD2 (5 bases each). The CDR3 has 14 amino acids. The V end was cut by 1 base, the J end by 2 bases, with 7 bases between. From germline, CDR1 is MDHEN and CDR2 SYDVKM. The CDR3 is CASSLFGATDTQYF. In DNA form, the CDR3 reads TGTGCCAGCAGTTTATTCGGGGCCACAGATACGCAGTATTTT. Complete variable domain (other parts from reference TRBV28 and TRBJ2-3): DVKVTQSSRYLVKRTGEKVFLECVQDMDHENMFWYRQDPGLGLRLIYFSYDVKMKEKGDIPEGYSVSREKKERFSLILESASTNQTSMYLCASSLFGATDTQYFGPGTRLTVL.

The sample holds a few counts of this clonotype. This chain uses TRBV7-2 with TRBJ2-7, with D possibly called TRBD1 or TRBD2 (5 bases each). The CDR3 consists of 15 residues. V was shortened by 4 bases and J by 0 bases, with 13 bases between the two germline ends. CDR1 is SGHTA and CDR2 is FQGNSA in the germline V gene. The CDR3 sequence: CASSWGPYSSYEQYV. Written as DNA, the CDR3 is TGTGCCAGCAGCTGGGGACCCTATAGCTCCTACGAGCAGTACGTC.